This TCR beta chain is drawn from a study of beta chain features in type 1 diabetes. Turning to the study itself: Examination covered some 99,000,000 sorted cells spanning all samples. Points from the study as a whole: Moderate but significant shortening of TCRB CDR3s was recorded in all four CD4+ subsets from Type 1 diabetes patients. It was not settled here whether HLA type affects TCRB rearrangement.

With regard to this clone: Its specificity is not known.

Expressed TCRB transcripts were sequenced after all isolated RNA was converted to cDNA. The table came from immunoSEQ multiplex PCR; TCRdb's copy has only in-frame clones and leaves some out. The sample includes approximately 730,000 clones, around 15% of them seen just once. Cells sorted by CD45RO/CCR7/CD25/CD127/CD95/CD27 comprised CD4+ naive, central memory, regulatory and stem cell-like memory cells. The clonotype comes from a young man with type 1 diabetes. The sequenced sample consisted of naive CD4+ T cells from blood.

CDR3 DNA: TGTGCCAGCAGCTCGTCCGGGACAGGGGATTCACCCCTCCACTTT. Translation gives CASSSSGTGDSPLHF. V is TRBV7-2 and J is TRBJ1-6; TRBD1 agrees at 10 bases. With 4 bases clipped from V and 8 bases from J, the junction kept 5 bases outside the gene matches. Germline V lookup: CDR1 SGHTA, CDR2 FQGNSA. The CDR3 has 15 amino acids.